These T cell receptor beta chains were read from a single sample in a study of memory CD4+ T cells and cytomegalovirus serostatus. Data came from immunoSEQ multiplex PCR; TCRdb stores just in-frame clones and leaves some out. This sample has around 25,000 clones, with 76% found just once. Sequenced input: memory CD4+ T cells from blood. The receptor set was obtained from an adult in good health and CMV-seronegative. CDR3s include the opening cysteine and the closing phenylalanine or tryptophan. The D gene is left open where the match is weak. Clone size is not always given. Where it is, it says once, few, many or a class for expanded clones.

v_gene: TRBV6-5; j_gene: TRBJ2-7; d_gene: NA; abundance: NA; CDR3aa: CASSYSSDRLPLYF; CDR3nt: TGTGCCAGCAGTTACTCCTCCGACAGGCTCCCTTTGTACTTC
v_gene: TRBV5-4; j_gene: TRBJ2-3; d_gene: TRBD2; abundance: NA; CDR3aa: CASSLASGAGLGDTQYF; CDR3nt: TGTGCCAGCAGCTTGGCAAGCGGAGCGGGGTTGGGGGATACGCAGTATTTT
v_gene: TRBV6-6; j_gene: TRBJ1-2; d_gene: TRBD1; abundance: NA; CDR3aa: CASSSPPGQGGYTF; CDR3nt: TGTGCCAGCAGTTCCCCTCCGGGACAGGGTGGCTACACCTTC
v_gene: TRBV7-2; j_gene: TRBJ2-3; d_gene: TRBD1; abundance: few; CDR3aa: CASSLQGTGTDTQYF; CDR3nt: TGTGCCAGCAGCTTACAAGGGACAGGGACAGATACGCAGTATTTT
v_gene: TRBV7-9; j_gene: TRBJ2-1; d_gene: TRBD2; abundance: NA; CDR3aa: CASSLVAAGLNEQFF; CDR3nt: TGTGCCAGCAGCTTAGTCGCAGCGGGACTCAATGAGCAGTTCTTC
v_gene: TRBV27; j_gene: TRBJ2-1; d_gene: TRBD2; abundance: NA; CDR3aa: CASRTNRGVKTYNEQFF; CDR3nt: TGTGCCAGTAGAACTAATCGGGGGGTTAAAACCTACAATGAGCAGTTCTTC
v_gene: TRBV10-1; j_gene: TRBJ2-1; d_gene: TRBD2; abundance: NA; CDR3aa: CASSPTRGGNEQFF; CDR3nt: TGCGCCAGCTCTCCAACTCGGGGGGGCAATGAGCAGTTCTTC
v_gene: TRBV19; j_gene: TRBJ2-1; d_gene: TRBD2; abundance: NA; CDR3aa: CASSNSGSSYNEQFF; CDR3nt: TGTGCCAGTAGTAATAGCGGGAGCTCCTACAATGAGCAGTTCTTC
v_gene: TRBV11-1; j_gene: TRBJ1-3; d_gene: NA; abundance: once; CDR3aa: CASSFTSTGNTIYF; CDR3nt: TGTGCCAGCAGCTTCACCAGTACTGGAAACACCATATATTTT
v_gene: TRBV4-3; j_gene: TRBJ1-5; d_gene: NA; abundance: few; CDR3aa: CASSRQPNQPQHF; CDR3nt: TGCGCCAGCAGTCGACAGCCGAATCAGCCCCAGCATTTT
v_gene: TRBV2; j_gene: TRBJ1-3; d_gene: NA; abundance: NA; CDR3aa: CASSERDTIYF; CDR3nt: TGTGCCAGCAGTGAAAGAGACACCATATATTTT
v_gene: TRBV11-2; j_gene: TRBJ1-1; d_gene: NA; abundance: NA; CDR3aa: CASSLDLMWGATEAFF; CDR3nt: TGTGCCAGCAGCTTAGATCTGATGTGGGGGGCCACTGAAGCTTTCTTT
v_gene: TRBV9; j_gene: TRBJ1-3; d_gene: NA; abundance: NA; CDR3aa: CASSVDRAKGNTIYF; CDR3nt: TGTGCCAGCAGCGTAGACAGGGCGAAGGGAAACACCATATATTTT
v_gene: TRBV5-6; j_gene: TRBJ1-1; d_gene: NA; abundance: NA; CDR3aa: CASSPLDRKTEAFF; CDR3nt: TGTGCCAGCAGCCCCTTGGACCGAAAGACTGAAGCTTTCTTT
v_gene: TRBV4-1; j_gene: TRBJ2-1; d_gene: TRBD2; abundance: NA; CDR3aa: CASSQATSGGPGNEQFF; CDR3nt: TGCGCCAGCAGCCAGGCGACTAGCGGGGGGCCGGGGAATGAGCAGTTCTTC
v_gene: TRBV19; j_gene: TRBJ1-4; d_gene: TRBD1; abundance: NA; CDR3aa: CASSVRTGRGLATNEKLFF; CDR3nt: TGTGCCAGTAGTGTTCGGACAGGGAGAGGGCTTGCAACTAATGAAAAACTGTTTTTT
v_gene: TRBV7-2; j_gene: TRBJ2-3; d_gene: NA; abundance: NA; CDR3aa: CASSLSSTDTQYF; CDR3nt: TGTGCCAGCAGCTTATCATCGACGGATACGCAGTATTTT
v_gene: TRBV6-1; j_gene: TRBJ1-5; d_gene: TRBD1; abundance: few; CDR3aa: CASRRGQDPNQPQHF; CDR3nt: TGTGCCAGCAGGAGAGGACAGGATCCCAATCAGCCCCAGCATTTT
v_gene: TRBV30; j_gene: TRBJ2-7; d_gene: NA; abundance: NA; CDR3aa: CAWRPIGLKYERYF; CDR3nt: TGTGCCTGGAGACCTATAGGACTCAAATACGAGCGGTACTTC
v_gene: TRBV4-1; j_gene: TRBJ2-5; d_gene: TRBD1; abundance: few; CDR3aa: CASSRTGMETQYF; CDR3nt: TGCGCCAGCAGCCGGACAGGGATGGAGACCCAGTACTTC
v_gene: TRBV6-1; j_gene: TRBJ2-2; d_gene: NA; abundance: NA; CDR3aa: CASTSGLGHTGELFF; CDR3nt: TGTGCCAGCACTTCGGGGCTAGGACACACCGGGGAGCTGTTTTTT
v_gene: TRBV27; j_gene: TRBJ1-2; d_gene: NA; abundance: few; CDR3aa: CASRPAGDSVYTF; CDR3nt: TGTGCCAGCAGACCAGCGGGGGACTCTGTCTACACCTTC